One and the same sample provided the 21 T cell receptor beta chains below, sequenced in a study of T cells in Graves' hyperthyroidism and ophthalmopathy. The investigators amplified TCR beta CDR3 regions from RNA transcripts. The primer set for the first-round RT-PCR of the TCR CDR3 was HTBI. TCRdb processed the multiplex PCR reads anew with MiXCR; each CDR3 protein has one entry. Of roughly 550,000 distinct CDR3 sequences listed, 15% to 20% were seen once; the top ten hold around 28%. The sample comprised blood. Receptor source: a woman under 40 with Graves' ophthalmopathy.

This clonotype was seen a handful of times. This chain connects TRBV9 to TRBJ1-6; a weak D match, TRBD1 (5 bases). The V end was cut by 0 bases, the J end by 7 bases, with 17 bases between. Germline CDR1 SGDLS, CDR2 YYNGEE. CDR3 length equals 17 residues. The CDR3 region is CASSVAALRGTNSPLHF. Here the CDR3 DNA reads TGTGCCAGCAGCGTAGCTGCCCTCCGCGGGACCAATTCACCCCTCCACTTT.

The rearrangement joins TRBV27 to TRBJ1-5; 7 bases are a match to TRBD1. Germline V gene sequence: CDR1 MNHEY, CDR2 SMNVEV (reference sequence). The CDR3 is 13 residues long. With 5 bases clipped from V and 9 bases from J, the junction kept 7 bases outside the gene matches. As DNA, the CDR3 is TGTGCCAGCAGTCCTGACAGGGTTGGGCCCCAGCATTTT. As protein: CASSPDRVGPQHF.

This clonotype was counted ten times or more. The CDR3 is CASFLVLAGVSTDTQYF. The DNA for the CDR3 is TGTGCCAGTTTTCTCGTACTAGCGGGAGTGAGCACAGATACGCAGTATTTT. This chain links TRBV12-3 or TRBV12-4 with TRBJ2-3, with TRBD2 matching 11 bases. The V gene end was trimmed by 9 bases and the J gene end by 0 bases; junction bases not matched to a gene: 11. CDR3 length equals 17 residues.

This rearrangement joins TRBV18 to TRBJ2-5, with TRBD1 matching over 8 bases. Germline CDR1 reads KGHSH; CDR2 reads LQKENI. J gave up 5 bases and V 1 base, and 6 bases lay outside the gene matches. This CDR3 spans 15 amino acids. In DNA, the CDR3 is TGTGCCAGCTCACCACGGCCCAGGGGGCAGGAGACCCAGTACTTC. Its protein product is CASSPRPRGQETQYF.

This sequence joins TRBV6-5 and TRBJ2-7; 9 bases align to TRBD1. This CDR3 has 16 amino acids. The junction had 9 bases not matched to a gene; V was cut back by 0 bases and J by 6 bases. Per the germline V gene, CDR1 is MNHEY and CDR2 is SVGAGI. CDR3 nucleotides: TGTGCCAGCAGTTACTCGCTGGGACAGGGAATAACCGAGCAGTACTTC. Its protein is CASSYSLGQGITEQYF.

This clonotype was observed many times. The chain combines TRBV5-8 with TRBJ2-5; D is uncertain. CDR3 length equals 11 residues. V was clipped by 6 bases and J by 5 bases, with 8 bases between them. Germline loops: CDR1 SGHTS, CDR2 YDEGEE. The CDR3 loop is CASTLLETQYF. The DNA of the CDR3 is TGTGCCAGCACCTTACTGGAGACCCAGTACTTC. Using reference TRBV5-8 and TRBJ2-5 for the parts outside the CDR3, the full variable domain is EAGVTQSPTHLIKTRGQQATLRCSPISGHTSVYWYQQALGLGLQFLLWYDEGEERNRGNFPPRFSGRQFPNYSSELNVNALELEDSALYLCASTLLETQYFGPGTRLLVL.

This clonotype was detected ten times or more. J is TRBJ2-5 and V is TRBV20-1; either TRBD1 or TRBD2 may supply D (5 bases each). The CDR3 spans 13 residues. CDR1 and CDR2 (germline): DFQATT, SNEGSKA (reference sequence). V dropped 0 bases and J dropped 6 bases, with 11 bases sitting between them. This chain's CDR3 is CSARDPGSQTQYF. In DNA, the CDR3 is TGCAGTGCTAGAGATCCAGGGAGTCAGACCCAGTACTTC.

The CDR3 is CASSIDHTSPYEQYF. The CDR3 DNA reads as TGTGCCAGTAGTATAGATCACACATCGCCCTACGAGCAGTACTTC. The chain has TRBV19 and TRBJ2-7; unclear D gene. Germline V gene lookup returns CDR1 LNHDA and CDR2 SQIVND (reference sequence). The CDR3 length is 15 residues. The V end lost 0 bases, the J end lost 2 bases, and 11 bases lay between the germline ends.

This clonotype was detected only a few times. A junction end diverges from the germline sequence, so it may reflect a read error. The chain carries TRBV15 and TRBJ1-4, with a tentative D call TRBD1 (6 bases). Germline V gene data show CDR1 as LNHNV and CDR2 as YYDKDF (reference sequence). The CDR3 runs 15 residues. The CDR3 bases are TGTGCCACCGGCAGGGGAGGTTGGACTAATGAAAAACTGTTTTTT. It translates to CATGRGGWTNEKLFF.

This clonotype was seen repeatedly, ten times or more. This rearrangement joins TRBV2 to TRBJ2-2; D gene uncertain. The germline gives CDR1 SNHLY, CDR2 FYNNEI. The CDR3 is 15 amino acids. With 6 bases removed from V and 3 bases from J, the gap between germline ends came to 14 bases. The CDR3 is CASSLIHLDTGELFF. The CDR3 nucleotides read TGTGCCAGCAGCTTAATACATTTGGACACCGGGGAGCTGTTTTTT.

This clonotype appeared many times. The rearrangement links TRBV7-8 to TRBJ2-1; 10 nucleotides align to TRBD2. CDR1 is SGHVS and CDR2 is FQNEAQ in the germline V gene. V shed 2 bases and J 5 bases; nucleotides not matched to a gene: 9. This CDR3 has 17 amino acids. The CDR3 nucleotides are TGTGCCAGCAGCTTAACCTCTAGCGGGGGAGATAACAATGAGCAGTTCTTC. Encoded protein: CASSLTSSGGDNNEQFF.

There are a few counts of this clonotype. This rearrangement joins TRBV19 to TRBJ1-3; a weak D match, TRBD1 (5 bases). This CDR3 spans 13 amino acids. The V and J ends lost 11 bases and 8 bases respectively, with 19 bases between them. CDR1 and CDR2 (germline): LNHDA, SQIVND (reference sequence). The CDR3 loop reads CAVRRTSGDTIYF. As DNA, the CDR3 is TGTGCCGTGAGGAGGACGTCGGGGGACACCATATATTTT. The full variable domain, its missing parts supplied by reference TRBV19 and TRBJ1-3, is DGGITQSPKYLFRKEGQNVTLSCEQNLNHDAMYWYRQDPGQGLRLIYYSQIVNDFQKGDIAEGYSVSREKKESFPLTVTSAQKNPTAFYLCAVRRTSGDTIYFGEGSWLTVV.

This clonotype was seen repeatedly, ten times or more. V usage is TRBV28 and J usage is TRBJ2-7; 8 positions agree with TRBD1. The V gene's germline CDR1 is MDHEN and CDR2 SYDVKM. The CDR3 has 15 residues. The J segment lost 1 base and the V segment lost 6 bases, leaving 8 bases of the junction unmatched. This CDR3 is CASSAQGAWSYEQYF. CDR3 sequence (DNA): TGTGCCAGCAGCGCCCAGGGGGCTTGGTCCTACGAGCAGTACTTC.

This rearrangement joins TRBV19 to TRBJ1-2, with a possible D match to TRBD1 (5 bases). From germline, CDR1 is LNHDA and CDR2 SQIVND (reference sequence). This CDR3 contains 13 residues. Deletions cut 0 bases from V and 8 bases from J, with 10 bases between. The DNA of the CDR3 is TGTGCCAGTAGTATAGATCTTGGGGACGGCTACACCTTC. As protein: CASSIDLGDGYTF. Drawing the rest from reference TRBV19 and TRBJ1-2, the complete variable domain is DGGITQSPKYLFRKEGQNVTLSCEQNLNHDAMYWYRQDPGQGLRLIYYSQIVNDFQKGDIAEGYSVSREKKESFPLTVTSAQKNPTAFYLCASSIDLGDGYTFGSGTRLTVV.

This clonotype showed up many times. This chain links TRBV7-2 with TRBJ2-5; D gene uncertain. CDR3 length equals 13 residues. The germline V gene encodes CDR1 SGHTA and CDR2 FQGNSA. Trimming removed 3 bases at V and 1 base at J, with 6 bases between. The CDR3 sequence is CASSFPSQETQYF. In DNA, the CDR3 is TGTGCCAGCAGCTTTCCTAGCCAAGAGACCCAGTACTTC.

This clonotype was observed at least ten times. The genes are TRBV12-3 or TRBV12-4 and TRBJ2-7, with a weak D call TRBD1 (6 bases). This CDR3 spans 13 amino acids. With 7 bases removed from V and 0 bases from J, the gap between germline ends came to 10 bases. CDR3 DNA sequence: TGTGCCAGCAACAGGGACCGCTCCTACGAGCAGTACTTC. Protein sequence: CASNRDRSYEQYF.

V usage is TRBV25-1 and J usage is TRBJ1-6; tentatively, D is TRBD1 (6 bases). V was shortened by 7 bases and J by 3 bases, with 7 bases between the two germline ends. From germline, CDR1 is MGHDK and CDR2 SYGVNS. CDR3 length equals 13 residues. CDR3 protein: CASKDSYNSPLHF. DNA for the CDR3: TGTGCCAGCAAGGACAGCTATAATTCACCCCTCCACTTT.

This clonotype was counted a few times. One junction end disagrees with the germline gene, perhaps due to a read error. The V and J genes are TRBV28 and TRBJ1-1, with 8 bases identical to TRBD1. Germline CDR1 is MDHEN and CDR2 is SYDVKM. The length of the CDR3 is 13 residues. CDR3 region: CTSSGGQALGAFF. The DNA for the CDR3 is TGTACCAGCAGTGGGGGACAGGCGCTGGGGGCTTTCTTT.

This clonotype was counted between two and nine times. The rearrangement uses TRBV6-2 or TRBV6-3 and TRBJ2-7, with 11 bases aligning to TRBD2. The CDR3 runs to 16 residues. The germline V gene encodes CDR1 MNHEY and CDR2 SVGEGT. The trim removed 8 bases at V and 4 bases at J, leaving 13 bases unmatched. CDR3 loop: CASEYHPSGRSYEQYF. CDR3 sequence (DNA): TGTGCCAGCGAATACCACCCTAGCGGGAGGTCATACGAGCAGTACTTC.

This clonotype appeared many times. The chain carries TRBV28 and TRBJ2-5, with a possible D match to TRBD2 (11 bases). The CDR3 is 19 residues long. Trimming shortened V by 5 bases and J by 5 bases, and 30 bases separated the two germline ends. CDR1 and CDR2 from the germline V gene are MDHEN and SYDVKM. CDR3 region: CASSARLYRLAGQGETQYF. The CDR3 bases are TGTGCCAGCAGTGCGAGACTGTACAGACTAGCGGGACAGGGGGAGACCCAGTACTTC.

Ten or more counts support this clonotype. This chain's CDR3 is CATSDPGPQETQYF. The CDR3 DNA is TGTGCCACCAGTGATCCTGGCCCTCAAGAGACCCAGTACTTC. The chain joins TRBV24-1 to TRBJ2-5; no clear D gene. Trimming left V 3 bases short and J 2 bases short, with 9 bases between. Looked up from germline, CDR1 is KGHDR and CDR2 is SFDVKD. This CDR3 comprises 14 residues.